Listed below are T cell receptor beta chains from one sample, sequenced in a study of blood T cells in healthy people across ages. TCRdb reprocessed the 5' RACE reads with MiXCR, giving one entry per CDR3 protein. The sample has roughly 640,000 distinct CDR3 sequences; approximately 30% are singletons. Sample: blood. Receptors originate from an elderly woman in good health. The CDR3 runs from the conserved cysteine through the conserved F or W. D genes are given only for firm matches. Clone size appears in some rows only: once, few, many, or a class for an expanded clone.

>TRBV6-5|13|many|TRBJ1-2|TRBD1
TGTGCCAGCAGAAGGACAGGGACAGATGGCTACACCTTC
CASRRTGTDGYTF
>TRBV9|17|many|TRBJ2-1|TRBD2
TGTGCCAGCAGCTTCCCGAGGTCGGCGGGGGGGCGCAATGAGCAGTTCTTC
CASSFPRSAGGRNEQFF
>TRBV10-3|17|many|TRBJ2-7|NA
TGTGCCATCAGTGAGTCTCGCGCGGGGACAGAGATCTACGAGCAGTACTTC
CAISESRAGTEIYEQYF
>TRBV10-3|13|many|TRBJ1-6|NA
TGTGCCATCAGTGAGGGGGCTCGGTCACCCCTCCACTTT
CAISEGARSPLHF
>TRBV7-2|15|NA|TRBJ1-3|NA
TGTGCCAGCGGACCCTGGGGCACTGCGGGAAACACCATATATTTT
CASGPWGTAGNTIYF
>TRBV4-2|14|many|TRBJ1-2|NA
TGTGCCAGCAGCTTATCGGACAGAAGCTATGGCTACACCTTC
CASSLSDRSYGYTF
>TRBV4-1|15|many|TRBJ1-2|TRBD1
TGCGCCAGCAGCCGGACTCAGGGGGAAATCTATGGCTACACCTTC
CASSRTQGEIYGYTF
>TRBV13|14|NA|TRBJ2-7|NA
TGTGCCAGCAGCCCCAGGGACAATCAAGAGACCCGGTACTTC
CASSPRDNQETRYF
>TRBV6-5|16|NA|TRBJ1-2|NA
TGTGCCAGCACCAGAAGTCGCCGACTCGGAGGGTATGGCTACACCTTC
CASTRSRRLGGYGYTF
>TRBV2|12|NA|TRBJ1-5|NA
TGTGCCAGCAGTGAACCCGATCAGCCCCAGCATTTT
CASSEPDQPQHF
>TRBV25-1|17|NA|TRBJ1-3|TRBD1
TGTGCCAGCAGTGCCATGACAGGGGGCCTCTCTGGAAACACCATATATTTT
CASSAMTGGLSGNTIYF
>TRBV28|17|few|TRBJ2-1|NA
TGTGCCAGCAGTTCATCCCCAACAGGGTTCAGCTACAATGAGCAGTTCTTC
CASSSSPTGFSYNEQFF
>TRBV10-3|12|many|TRBJ2-1|NA
TGTGCCATCAGTGGTCCGCCCGATGAGCAGTTCTTC
CAISGPPDEQFF
>TRBV4-2|14|many|TRBJ2-7|NA
TGTGCCAGCAGCCCCAATTCAGGGGCCTACGAGCAGTACTTC
CASSPNSGAYEQYF
>TRBV28|15|few|TRBJ2-5|TRBD2
TGTGCCAGCAGTTTAAGACTAGCGGGGCGGGAGACCCAGTACTTC
CASSLRLAGRETQYF
>TRBV20-1|13|NA|TRBJ2-5|TRBD1
TGCAGTGCGACGAACAGGGGTGGGGAGACCCAGTACTTC
CSATNRGGETQYF
>TRBV7-2|14|many|TRBJ2-7|TRBD1
TGTGCCAGCAGCCCCGTCGGGACAGGGAACGAGCAGTACTTC
CASSPVGTGNEQYF
>TRBV7-8|16|NA|TRBJ2-6|NA
TGTGCCGGCAGCTGGGGACAAAGCTCTGGAGCCAACGTCCTGACTTTC
CAGSWGQSSGANVLTF
>TRBV7-9|12|many|TRBJ1-6|TRBD1
TGTGCCGTGGGACAGGGTAATTCACCCCTCCACTTT
CAVGQGNSPLHF
>TRBV30|10|NA|TRBJ1-2|NA
TGTGCCTGGATGGGGGGGGGCTACACCTTC
CAWMGGGYTF
>TRBV15|13|many|TRBJ1-6|NA
TGTGCCACCAGCAGAGGCAGTAATTCACCCCTCCACTTT
CATSRGSNSPLHF
>TRBV7-9|16|many|TRBJ2-1|NA
TGTGCCAGCAGCTTAGCCTTTGGGGGGGCCAGAGATGAGCAGTTCTTC
CASSLAFGGARDEQFF
>TRBV4-2|14|NA|TRBJ1-1|TRBD1
TGTGCCAGCAGCCCCGGACAGGGCTACACTGAAGCTTTCTTT
CASSPGQGYTEAFF
>TRBV19|16|NA|TRBJ2-7|TRBD1
TGTGCCAGTAGCCCGAAACCGGGACAGAGCTTATACGAGCAGTACTTC
CASSPKPGQSLYEQYF
>TRBV24-1|17|few|TRBJ1-1|TRBD1
TGTGCCACCAGTGATTTGCAACCGGGGACAGAGAACACTGAAGCTTTCTTT
CATSDLQPGTENTEAFF
>TRBV4-2|16|NA|TRBJ2-2|TRBD1
TGTGCCAGCAGCCAAGATGGGCCAGGGGGTGGCGGGGAGCTGTTTTTT
CASSQDGPGGGGELFF
>TRBV7-8|14|many|TRBJ1-2|NA
TGTGCCAGCAGCTCCCTAGACTCCTTAGGAGGCTACACCTTC
CASSSLDSLGGYTF
>TRBV7-2|15|NA|TRBJ1-2|NA
TGTGCCAGCAGTTCGGGACGGGGGGTTTTGGATGGCTACACCTTC
CASSSGRGVLDGYTF
>TRBV5-1|15|NA|TRBJ1-3|TRBD1
TGCGCCAGCAGCTTGGGCAGGGGGCTTGGAAACACCATATATTTT
CASSLGRGLGNTIYF
>TRBV7-9|17|NA|TRBJ1-1|NA
TGTGCCAGCAGCTCCACCAGTCGGGTGGAGGCGAACACTGAAGCTTTCTTT
CASSSTSRVEANTEAFF
>TRBV20-1|13|many|TRBJ2-5|NA
TGCAGTGCCTTGGGACGCAACCAAGAGACCCAGTACTTC
CSALGRNQETQYF
>TRBV6-1|17|few|TRBJ2-2|TRBD1
TGTGCCAGCACCATGACAGGGGGCGTAAGAGGAACCGGGGAGCTGTTTTTT
CASTMTGGVRGTGELFF
>TRBV9|13|few|TRBJ1-2|TRBD1
TGTGCCAGCACCGAAGATGCGGGACAGGGCTACACCTTC
CASTEDAGQGYTF
>TRBV10-3|13|many|TRBJ2-1|NA
TGTGCCATCAGTGAATTTCGCGGGGACGAGCAGTTCTTC
CAISEFRGDEQFF
>TRBV20-1|16|many|TRBJ2-7|NA
TGCAGTGCCCCCAGGTCCTCAGGCGGAAGAGCCTACGAGCAGTACTTC
CSAPRSSGGRAYEQYF
>TRBV29-1|13|NA|TRBJ2-5|TRBD2
TGCAGCGCCGGGACTAGCGGGGCGGAGACCCAGTACTTC
CSAGTSGAETQYF
>TRBV6-2/TRBV6-3|16|few|TRBJ1-2|NA
TGTGCCAGCAGTTACCCACGGCAGGCAACTAACTATGGCTACACCTTC
CASSYPRQATNYGYTF
>TRBV12-3/TRBV12-4|15|NA|TRBJ2-3|NA
TGTGCCAGCAGTTCAGATAACATTAGCGCAGATACGCAGTATTTT
CASSSDNISADTQYF
>TRBV4-1|18|many|TRBJ1-5|NA
TGCGCCAGCAGCCAAGATTTGGCAGGGATCGTCAGCAATCAGCCCCAGCATTTT
CASSQDLAGIVSNQPQHF
>TRBV19|15|many|TRBJ2-1|TRBD1
TGTGCCAGTATCCCGGACAGGGGATCCTACAATGAGCAGTTCTTC
CASIPDRGSYNEQFF
>TRBV12-3/TRBV12-4|14|few|TRBJ2-2|NA
TGTGCCAGCAGGCCCCGCGGAGACAGCGGGGAGCTGTTTTTT
CASRPRGDSGELFF
>TRBV28|14|NA|TRBJ1-1|NA
TGTGCCAGCAGTTCTCTGGGGTTGCGCACTGAAGCTTTCTTT
CASSSLGLRTEAFF
>TRBV14|14|NA|TRBJ1-1|NA
TGTGCCAGCAGCCAAGCAGGGACGGGAGTGCGTGCTTTCTTT
CASSQAGTGVRAFF
>TRBV2|15|few|TRBJ1-5|NA
TGTGCCAGCAGTGGGTCCGGGACGGCTAATCAGCCCCAGCATTTT
CASSGSGTANQPQHF
>TRBV7-9|14|many|TRBJ2-2|TRBD1
TGTGCCAGCAGCTCTACAGGGGTGACCGGGGAGCTGTTTTTT
CASSSTGVTGELFF
>TRBV24-1|13|NA|TRBJ2-2|NA
TGTGCCACCAGATTATGGGGGACCGGGGAGCTGTTTTTT
CATRLWGTGELFF
>TRBV6-1|13|many|TRBJ2-7|NA
TGTGCCAGCAGTGTAGGGAACGGCTACGAGCAGTACTTC
CASSVGNGYEQYF
>TRBV9|17|NA|TRBJ2-1|TRBD1
TGTGCCAGCAGCGTGGTCTCCCGGGACAGAGGATACAATGAGCAGTTCTTC
CASSVVSRDRGYNEQFF
>TRBV11-2|19|NA|TRBJ2-6|TRBD2
TGTGCCAGCAGCTTTGTGGGGAGGGGTCTAATCCCTGGGGCCAACGTCCGGACTTTC
CASSFVGRGLIPGANVRTF
>TRBV5-1|14|many|TRBJ1-2|NA
TGCGCCAGCAGCTTGCTACAGGGTTCCTATGGCTACACCTTC
CASSLLQGSYGYTF
>TRBV5-1|17|once|TRBJ1-2|NA
TGCGCCAGCAGCACCGGCCGGCGACTCAAGGGGTACTATGGCTACACCTTC
CASSTGRRLKGYYGYTF
>TRBV5-5|13|NA|TRBJ2-5|NA
TGTGCCAGCAGGGTGGCACTTGTGGAGACCCAGTACTTC
CASRVALVETQYF
>TRBV7-2|17|NA|TRBJ2-3|TRBD2
TGTGCCAGCAGCTTAGTGGGGCTCCTAGCGGGCACAGATACGCAGTATTTT
CASSLVGLLAGTDTQYF
>TRBV7-8|17|many|TRBJ1-5|TRBD1
TGTGCCAGCAGCTTATTGGGGCTGGGCAGGGGGCCTCAGCCCCAGCATTTT
CASSLLGLGRGPQPQHF
>TRBV6-2/TRBV6-3|15|few|TRBJ1-5|NA
TGTGCCAGTGCCACCGGGGCAGAGGGCAATCAGCCCCAGCATTTT
CASATGAEGNQPQHF
>TRBV20-1|14|NA|TRBJ2-3|TRBD2
TGCAGTGCTAGGCTACTAGCGGGAGAGGGTACGCAGTATTTT
CSARLLAGEGTQYF
>TRBV6-1|14|NA|TRBJ2-5|NA
TGTGCCAGCAGTGAAAGGGGGGAAGGGGAGACCCAGTACTTC
CASSERGEGETQYF
>TRBV3-1|12|few|TRBJ1-2|NA
TGTGCCAGCAGCCAACGGTGTGATGGCTACACCTTC
CASSQRCDGYTF
>TRBV5-1|15|NA|TRBJ2-1|NA
TGCGCCAGCAGCGGGGGGACCGAACTCTACAATGAGCAGTTCTTC
CASSGGTELYNEQFF
>TRBV27|14|NA|TRBJ1-2|TRBD1
TGTGCCAGCCGGACAGGGGGCGCCGGGTTAGGCTACACCTTC
CASRTGGAGLGYTF